This T cell receptor beta chain was retrieved from a study of Tregs in tolerant kidney transplant recipients. Study-level background: The nonmyeloablative bone marrow transplants came from related graft donors, with transient mixed chimerism. Study-wide findings and caveats: The most relevant donor-specific Treg TCRbeta repertoire apparently came from expansion with activated donor B cells. Tolerant patients' donor-specific Tregs expanded beyond overall Tregs, suggesting antigen-driven growth.

This clone has just one count. The antigen is not known. Other DNA variants within this sample encode the same CDR3. Germline V gene sequence: CDR1 SGHRS, CDR2 YFSETQ. Between the trimmed V and J ends, which lost 0 bases and 3 bases, there was a span of 9 bases. This CDR3 is 14 amino acids long. The protocol was immunoSEQ multiplex PCR, while the TCRdb copy is restricted to in-frame clones and leaves out a portion. The data show about 110,000 clones, about 90% seen once. The sequenced sample was CD4+ T cells from blood, obtained before the transplant. The chain employs TRBV5-1 and TRBJ2-5, with D possibly matching TRBD2 (5 bases). The receptor's source is a human donor who received a combined kidney and bone marrow transplant. CDR3 nucleotides: TGCGCCAGCAGCTTGGCGAGGGAAAAAGAGACCCAGTACTTC. Translating gives CASSLAREKETQYF.